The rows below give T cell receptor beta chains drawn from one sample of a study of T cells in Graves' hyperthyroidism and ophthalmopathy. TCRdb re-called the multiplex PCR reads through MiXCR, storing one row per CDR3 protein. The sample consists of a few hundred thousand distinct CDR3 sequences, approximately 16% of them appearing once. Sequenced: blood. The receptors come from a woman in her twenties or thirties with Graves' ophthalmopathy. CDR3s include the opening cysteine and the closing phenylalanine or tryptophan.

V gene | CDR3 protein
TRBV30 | CASRLLLLNGYTF
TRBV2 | CASRAGQGQAGDEKLFF
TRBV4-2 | CASSRGLAGDEQFF
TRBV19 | CASSSISGGIETQYF
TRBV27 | CASSKQGIGTDTQYF
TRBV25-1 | CASSELSRGGAFF
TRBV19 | CASSRDRINQPQHF
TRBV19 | CASSTVFNEQFF
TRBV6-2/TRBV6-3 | CASSYGDYREFNEKLFF
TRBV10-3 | CAIRGPDRNTEAFF
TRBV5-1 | CASSLAGQRKGGTEAFF
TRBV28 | CASSTTLAAEGTDTQYF
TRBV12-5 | CASGPGSWDNEQFF